These T cell receptor beta chains were read from a single sample in a study of blood T cell repertoires in COVID-19. Method: immunoSEQ multiplex PCR; TCRdb's copy keeps in-frame clones and lacks some. The sample consists of over 150,000 clones, under 95% of them appearing once. The specimen was peripheral blood. The receptors here all came from a man in his late teens or twenties with acute or convalescent COVID-19. CDR3s include the opening cysteine and the closing phenylalanine or tryptophan. Each record gives: V gene, clone size, D gene, J gene, CDR3 protein, CDR3 DNA. The D gene is left open where the match is weak. Some rows have no size entry. The others give once, few or many, or a class for an expanded clone.

V gene: TRBV19
clone size: -
D gene: TRBD2
J gene: TRBJ2-4
CDR3 protein: CASSDGGIAKNIQYF
CDR3 DNA: TGTGCCAGTAGTGACGGGGGGATAGCCAAAAACATTCAGTACTTC

V gene: TRBV3-1/TRBV3-2
clone size: -
D gene: -
J gene: TRBJ2-5
CDR3 protein: CASSPWARETQYF
CDR3 DNA: TGTGCCAGCAGCCCGTGGGCCCGGGAGACCCAGTACTTC

V gene: TRBV6-5
clone size: once
D gene: TRBD2
J gene: TRBJ2-1
CDR3 protein: CASRMTSGFQFF
CDR3 DNA: TGTGCCAGCAGGATGACTAGCGGCTTTCAGTTCTTC

V gene: TRBV9
clone size: -
D gene: TRBD2
J gene: TRBJ2-2
CDR3 protein: CASSAGGLAGAPGELFF
CDR3 DNA: TGTGCCAGCAGCGCCGGGGGACTAGCGGGAGCCCCCGGGGAGCTGTTTTTT

V gene: TRBV19
clone size: -
D gene: TRBD1
J gene: TRBJ1-5
CDR3 protein: CASSSRAGTGGRQPQHF
CDR3 DNA: TGTGCCAGTAGTTCACGTGCCGGGACAGGGGGGCGGCAGCCCCAGCATTTT

V gene: TRBV2
clone size: -
D gene: -
J gene: TRBJ2-2
CDR3 protein: CASSGDTGELFF
CDR3 DNA: TGTGCCAGCAGCGGGGACACCGGGGAGCTGTTTTTT

V gene: TRBV4-1
clone size: -
D gene: -
J gene: TRBJ2-1
CDR3 protein: CASSQEQFSYNEQFF
CDR3 DNA: TGCGCCAGCAGCCAAGAACAGTTCTCCTACAATGAGCAGTTCTTC

V gene: TRBV15
clone size: -
D gene: -
J gene: TRBJ1-1
CDR3 protein: CATSPAGLNTEAFF
CDR3 DNA: TGTGCCACCAGCCCGGCAGGGTTGAACACTGAAGCTTTCTTT

V gene: TRBV5-1
clone size: -
D gene: -
J gene: TRBJ1-4
CDR3 protein: CASSQIQGTNEKLFF
CDR3 DNA: TGCGCCAGCAGTCAGATCCAGGGAACTAATGAAAAACTGTTTTTT

V gene: TRBV18
clone size: -
D gene: TRBD1
J gene: TRBJ2-7
CDR3 protein: CASSPGTGIYEQYF
CDR3 DNA: TGTGCCAGCTCACCCGGGACAGGGATTTACGAGCAGTACTTC

V gene: TRBV19
clone size: -
D gene: -
J gene: TRBJ1-1
CDR3 protein: CASRMLWDTVNTEAFF
CDR3 DNA: TGTGCCAGTAGGATGCTTTGGGACACCGTGAACACTGAAGCTTTCTTT

V gene: TRBV6-2/TRBV6-3
clone size: -
D gene: -
J gene: TRBJ2-7
CDR3 protein: CASSSQGISYEQYF
CDR3 DNA: TGTGCCAGCAGTTCGCAGGGAATCTCCTACGAGCAGTACTTC

V gene: TRBV3-1/TRBV3-2
clone size: -
D gene: -
J gene: TRBJ1-1
CDR3 protein: CASSQYGGHGNTEAFF
CDR3 DNA: TGTGCCAGCAGCCAATATGGGGGACATGGGAACACTGAAGCTTTCTTT

V gene: TRBV6-1
clone size: few
D gene: TRBD1
J gene: TRBJ2-7
CDR3 protein: CASSDLDRGRQSEQYF
CDR3 DNA: TGTGCCAGCAGTGACCTTGACAGGGGAAGGCAATCCGAGCAGTACTTC

V gene: TRBV5-1
clone size: -
D gene: TRBD1
J gene: TRBJ1-3
CDR3 protein: CASSLMQGVDRGNTIYF
CDR3 DNA: TGCGCCAGCAGCTTGATGCAGGGGGTGGACCGTGGAAACACCATATATTTT

V gene: TRBV14
clone size: -
D gene: -
J gene: TRBJ2-4
CDR3 protein: CASSPTHFLLAKNIQYF
CDR3 DNA: TGTGCCAGCAGCCCCACTCACTTTCTCCTAGCCAAAAACATTCAGTACTTC

V gene: TRBV7-6
clone size: -
D gene: -
J gene: TRBJ2-2
CDR3 protein: CASSPPGELFF
CDR3 DNA: TGTGCCAGCAGCCCTCCGGGGGAGCTGTTTTTT

V gene: TRBV9
clone size: -
D gene: -
J gene: TRBJ2-1
CDR3 protein: CASSAAGRGLGYNEQFF
CDR3 DNA: TGTGCCAGCAGCGCCGCGGGACGGGGCTTAGGGTACAATGAGCAGTTCTTC

V gene: TRBV6-5
clone size: -
D gene: -
J gene: TRBJ1-6
CDR3 protein: CASSPGSIPLHF
CDR3 DNA: TGTGCCAGCAGCCCCGGTAGTATACCCCTCCACTTT

V gene: TRBV6-6
clone size: -
D gene: -
J gene: TRBJ2-5
CDR3 protein: CASSYHSDRWRETQYF
CDR3 DNA: TGTGCCAGCAGTTACCACTCCGACAGGTGGCGAGAGACCCAGTACTTC

V gene: TRBV6-5
clone size: -
D gene: -
J gene: TRBJ2-3
CDR3 protein: CASEDRVAATDTQYF
CDR3 DNA: TGTGCCAGCGAAGATCGGGTGGCGGCCACAGATACGCAGTATTTT

V gene: TRBV7-2
clone size: -
D gene: -
J gene: TRBJ1-5
CDR3 protein: CASSLDSSNQPQHF
CDR3 DNA: TGTGCCAGCAGCTTGGACAGCAGCAATCAGCCCCAGCATTTT

V gene: TRBV19
clone size: once
D gene: TRBD2
J gene: TRBJ2-1
CDR3 protein: CASSILGGTGYNEQFF
CDR3 DNA: TGTGCCAGTAGTATTTTGGGGGGGACGGGATACAATGAGCAGTTCTTC

V gene: TRBV27
clone size: -
D gene: -
J gene: TRBJ1-2
CDR3 protein: CASSHSTDYGYTF
CDR3 DNA: TGTGCCAGCAGCCACTCGACAGATTATGGCTACACCTTC

V gene: TRBV7-9
clone size: -
D gene: -
J gene: TRBJ2-7
CDR3 protein: CASSSRDSLSYEQYF
CDR3 DNA: TGTGCCAGCAGCTCGCGGGACAGCCTCTCCTACGAGCAGTACTTC

V gene: TRBV19
clone size: -
D gene: -
J gene: TRBJ1-1
CDR3 protein: CASSLGRGALNTEAFF
CDR3 DNA: TGTGCCAGCTCCCTGGGCAGGGGCGCTTTGAACACTGAAGCTTTCTTT

V gene: TRBV27
clone size: -
D gene: -
J gene: TRBJ2-3
CDR3 protein: CASSLLWEVSDTQYF
CDR3 DNA: TGTGCCAGCAGTTTATTATGGGAGGTTTCAGATACGCAGTATTTT

V gene: TRBV19
clone size: -
D gene: -
J gene: TRBJ1-5
CDR3 protein: CASSIRGGDQPQHF
CDR3 DNA: TGTGCCAGTAGTATTCGCGGGGGTGACCAGCCCCAGCATTTT

V gene: TRBV11-2
clone size: -
D gene: -
J gene: TRBJ2-2
CDR3 protein: CASSLDHRQGYTGELFF
CDR3 DNA: TGTGCCAGCAGCTTAGATCATCGGCAGGGGTACACCGGGGAGCTGTTTTTT

V gene: TRBV4-2
clone size: -
D gene: TRBD1
J gene: TRBJ1-4
CDR3 protein: CASSLAGTGYATNEKLFF
CDR3 DNA: TGTGCCAGCAGCCTCGCCGGGACAGGTTATGCAACTAATGAAAAACTGTTTTTT

V gene: TRBV4-1
clone size: once
D gene: TRBD2
J gene: TRBJ2-5
CDR3 protein: CASSSLGLAGETQYF
CDR3 DNA: TGCGCCAGCAGCTCTCTCGGACTAGCGGGGGAGACCCAGTACTTC

V gene: TRBV27
clone size: -
D gene: TRBD1
J gene: TRBJ1-1
CDR3 protein: CASRRQGVYTEAFF
CDR3 DNA: TGTGCCAGCAGGAGACAGGGGGTTTACACTGAAGCTTTCTTT

V gene: TRBV19
clone size: -
D gene: TRBD2
J gene: TRBJ2-7
CDR3 protein: CASRQASGSQYEQYF
CDR3 DNA: TGTGCCAGTAGACAAGCCAGCGGGAGTCAATACGAGCAGTACTTC

V gene: TRBV3-1/TRBV3-2
clone size: -
D gene: TRBD2
J gene: TRBJ2-1
CDR3 protein: CASSQGLADSYNEQFF
CDR3 DNA: TGTGCCAGCAGCCAAGGACTAGCGGACTCCTACAATGAGCAGTTCTTC

V gene: TRBV18
clone size: few
D gene: TRBD1
J gene: TRBJ1-4
CDR3 protein: CASSPGTDRNEKLFF
CDR3 DNA: TGTGCCAGCTCACCAGGGACAGACCGTAATGAAAAACTGTTTTTT

V gene: TRBV9
clone size: -
D gene: -
J gene: TRBJ1-5
CDR3 protein: CASSVARARVWPLRSNQPQHF
CDR3 DNA: TGTGCCAGCAGCGTAGCTAGGGCGCGGGTTTGGCCGCTCCGTAGCAATCAGCCCCAGCATTTT

V gene: TRBV19
clone size: -
D gene: -
J gene: TRBJ1-1
CDR3 protein: CASSIVAGQRNTEAFF
CDR3 DNA: TGTGCCAGTAGTATAGTGGCGGGCCAACGGAACACTGAAGCTTTCTTT

V gene: TRBV9
clone size: -
D gene: TRBD2
J gene: TRBJ2-3
CDR3 protein: CASSVEWTSGTSTDTQYF
CDR3 DNA: TGTGCCAGCAGCGTAGAGTGGACTAGCGGTACTAGCACAGATACGCAGTATTTT

V gene: TRBV3-1/TRBV3-2
clone size: -
D gene: TRBD1
J gene: TRBJ1-1
CDR3 protein: CASSRREGGTNTEAFF
CDR3 DNA: TGTGCCAGCAGCCGTCGAGAAGGGGGCACGAACACTGAAGCTTTCTTT

V gene: TRBV5-4
clone size: -
D gene: -
J gene: TRBJ2-7
CDR3 protein: CASSFGTGEGLEQYF
CDR3 DNA: TGTGCCAGCAGCTTCGGTACGGGAGAAGGGCTCGAGCAGTACTTC

V gene: TRBV6-1
clone size: -
D gene: TRBD2
J gene: TRBJ2-5
CDR3 protein: CASWSSGGARETQYF
CDR3 DNA: TGTGCCAGCTGGTCCAGCGGGGGGGCCCGGGAGACCCAGTACTTC

V gene: TRBV11-2
clone size: -
D gene: TRBD1
J gene: TRBJ1-6
CDR3 protein: CASSLRGQGKNSPLHF
CDR3 DNA: TGTGCCAGCAGCCTAAGGGGGCAGGGAAAGAATTCACCCCTCCACTTT

V gene: TRBV15
clone size: -
D gene: -
J gene: TRBJ2-3
CDR3 protein: CATSTPEVARDTQYF
CDR3 DNA: TGTGCCACCTCTACCCCGGAGGTAGCGAGAGATACGCAGTATTTT

V gene: TRBV5-8
clone size: -
D gene: -
J gene: TRBJ2-5
CDR3 protein: CASSLSGTRGETQYF
CDR3 DNA: TGTGCCAGCAGCCTGTCCGGGACCAGGGGAGAGACCCAGTACTTC

V gene: TRBV7-8
clone size: -
D gene: -
J gene: TRBJ1-5
CDR3 protein: CASSLARAEYSNQPQHF
CDR3 DNA: TGTGCCAGCAGCTTAGCGAGGGCAGAATACAGCAATCAGCCCCAGCATTTT

V gene: TRBV2
clone size: once
D gene: -
J gene: TRBJ1-4
CDR3 protein: CASKGIGDNLFF
CDR3 DNA: TGTGCCAGCAAGGGCATCGGGGACAATCTGTTTTTT